This T cell receptor beta chain is drawn from a study of T-cell memory formation after mild COVID-19. Notes on the study in general: Mostly located in CM and EM were contracting CD4+ clones, with contracting CD8+ clones located in EMRA. A balance of CD4 and CD8 characterized clones contracting day 15 to 85, whereas later expanders leaned CD4+.

TCRdb redid the calling of the 5' RACE reads with MiXCR, one entry per CDR3 protein. The sample holds some 70,000 distinct CDR3 sequences, 16% seen once. The ends were cut back, 4 bases at V and 5 bases at J, with 21 bases in the middle. Germline V gene data show CDR1 as LGHNA and CDR2 as YSLEER. The CDR3 sequence is 18 residues long. About this clonotype: The antigen remains unidentified.

The sequence was obtained from an adult woman who had mild COVID-19 (a few samples of this study predate the infection). Cell type and time point are not known. The chain carries TRBV4-3 and TRBJ1-6, with D unclear. The sequenced material came from PBMCs or a T cell subset sorted from them (not recorded which). CDR3 DNA: TGCGCCAGCAGCCCCTCCCCTGTCACGGCAGCGGATAATTCACCCCTCCACTTT. Amino acid sequence: CASSPSPVTAADNSPLHF.